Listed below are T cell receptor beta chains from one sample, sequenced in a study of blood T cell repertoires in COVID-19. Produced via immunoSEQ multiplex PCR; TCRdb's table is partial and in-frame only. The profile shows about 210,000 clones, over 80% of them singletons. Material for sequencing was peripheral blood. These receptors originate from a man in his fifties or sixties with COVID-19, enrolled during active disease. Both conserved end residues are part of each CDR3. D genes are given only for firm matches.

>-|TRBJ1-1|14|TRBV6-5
CASSPGGRTGEAFF
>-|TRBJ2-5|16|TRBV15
CATSRDIKSGRETQYF
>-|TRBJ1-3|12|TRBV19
CALRTDLGAIYF
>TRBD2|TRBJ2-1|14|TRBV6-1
CASTLAGSYNEQFF
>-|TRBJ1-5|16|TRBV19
CASSMATGISNQPQHF
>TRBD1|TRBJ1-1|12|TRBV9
CASSLGTDEAFF
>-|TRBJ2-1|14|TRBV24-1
CATSEAGGRNEQFF
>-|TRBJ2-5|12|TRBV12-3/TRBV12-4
CASSYTEETQYF
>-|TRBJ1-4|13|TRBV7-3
CASSLNRNEKLFF
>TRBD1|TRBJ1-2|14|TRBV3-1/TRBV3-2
CASSRLQGDYGYTF
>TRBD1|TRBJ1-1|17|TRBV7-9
CASTLWQGGRMNTEAFF
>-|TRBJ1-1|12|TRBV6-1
CASSDSTTEAFF
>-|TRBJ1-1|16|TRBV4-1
CASSHPPRRMDTEAFF
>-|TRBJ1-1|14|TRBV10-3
CAIQGPDLNTEAFF
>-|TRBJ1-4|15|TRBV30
CAWSPWDITNEKLFF
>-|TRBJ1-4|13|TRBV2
CASMEQVNEKLFF
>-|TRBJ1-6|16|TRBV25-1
CASSERWGPRDSPLHF
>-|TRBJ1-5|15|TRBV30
CAWSVKGWSNQPQHF
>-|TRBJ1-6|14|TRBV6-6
CASSLTVPSGALHF
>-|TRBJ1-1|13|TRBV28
CASSLQSTFEAFF
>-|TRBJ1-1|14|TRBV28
CASSRLLDRLRAFF
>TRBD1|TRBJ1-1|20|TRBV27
CASSLWAPGQGRTGDTEAFF
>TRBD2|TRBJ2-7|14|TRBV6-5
CASRGAGGPYEQYF
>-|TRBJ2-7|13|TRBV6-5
CASKVRTPGEQYF
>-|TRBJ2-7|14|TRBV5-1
CASSPLGRAYEQYF
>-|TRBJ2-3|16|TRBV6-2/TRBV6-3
CASSYSGALSTDTQYF
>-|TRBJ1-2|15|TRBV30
CAWSVNVRVDYGYTF